This entry lists 30 T cell receptor beta chains sequenced from one sample in a study of CD8+CD57+ T cells in acquired aplastic anemia (dated by TCRdb to the late 2010s). The run used an Illumina HiSeq 2000. Genomic DNA served as template for TCR beta VDJ combination and CDR3 sequence profiling. The raw public data were reprocessed by TCRdb itself: fastp quality trimming at Q25, MiXCR clonotype calling, in-frame beta chains only. CDR3 protein sequences are deduplicated, and each keeps its most common genes and DNA. The sample records hundreds of thousands of distinct CDR3 sequences, 60% to 80% of which are singletons. Clones ranked in the top ten supply 4% of the sample. The sequenced sample was sorted CD4+, CD8+, or CD8+CD57+ T cells (not recorded which) from PBMCs. All receptors derive from a human donor in good health, serving as a control.

The V call is TRBV10-3, the J call TRBJ2-1; D may be TRBD1 or TRBD2 (5 bases each). V dropped 2 bases and J dropped 8 bases, with 19 bases sitting between them. CDR1 and CDR2 from the germline V gene are ENHRY and SYGVKD. The CDR3 length is 16 residues. The CDR3 is CAISESGGESSDEQFF. The DNA for the CDR3 is TGTGCCATCAGTGAGAGTGGGGGAGAATCTTCCGATGAGCAGTTCTTC.

The chain recombines TRBV6-5 with TRBJ1-3, with D uncertain. CDR1 MNHEY and CDR2 SVGAGI come from the germline V gene. The CDR3 covers 14 residues. V lost 4 bases and J lost 4, with 11 bases in between. CDR3 coding DNA: TGTGCCAGCAGTTTAAGGGAGGAAGGAAACACCATATATTTT. This encodes CASSLREEGNTIYF.

V gene TRBV19 combines with J gene TRBJ2-3; D may correspond to TRBD1 or TRBD2 (6 bases each). This CDR3 spans 17 amino acids. Trimming removed 6 bases from V and 15 bases from J, with 34 bases in between. Germline assignment: CDR1 LNHDA and CDR2 SQIVND (reference sequence). CDR3 protein: CASSPELEGGTDEQYYF. Written as DNA, the CDR3 is TGTGCCAGTAGCCCTGAACTAGAGGGGGGCACGGACGAGCAGTACTATTTT.

The rearrangement uses TRBV2 and TRBJ2-7; 9 nucleotides agree with TRBD1. After removal of 6 bases from V and 5 bases from J, the junction contained 11 bases not matched to a gene. CDR1 and CDR2 from the germline V gene are SNHLY and FYNNEI. The CDR3 loop spans 15 amino acids. DNA for the CDR3: TGTGCCAGCAGGGGGACAGGGACGCTTGGGGACGAGCAGTACTTC. Translated: CASRGTGTLGDEQYF.

The genes are TRBV5-1 and TRBJ1-1; 8 bases are shared with TRBD1. This CDR3 has 15 residues. Per the germline V gene, CDR1 is SGHRS and CDR2 is YFSETQ. The CDR3 bases are TGCGTAAGCAGCTCCCGGACAGGGAGAGGCACTGAAGCTTTCTTT. Protein: CVSSSRTGRGTEAFF.

This chain uses TRBV20-1 with TRBJ1-5; TRBD1 agrees at 10 bases. This CDR3 region has 13 residues. The ends lost 6 bases at V and 6 bases at J; junction bases unmatched: 5. Germline values: CDR1 DFQATT, CDR2 SNEGSKA (reference sequence). CDR3 in amino acids: CSAKTGGSQPQHF. The CDR3 coding sequence is TGCAGTGCCAAGACAGGGGGCTCTCAGCCCCAGCATTTT.

A word on this clonotype: At one end the junction does not follow the germline gene, possibly because of a read error. The chain combines TRBV7-9 with TRBJ2-3, with D possibly TRBD2 on 5 matching bases. The germline V gene has CDR1 SEHNR and CDR2 FQNEAQ (reference sequence). The CDR3 has 15 residues. CDR3 residues: CASSLGTEAGYTHYF. CDR3 nucleotide sequence: TGTGCCAGCAGCCTAGGTACCGAGGCGGGCTACACGCACTATTTT.

With regard to this clonotype: At one end the junction does not follow the germline gene, possibly because of a read error. The chain couples TRBV7-9 to TRBJ1-5; D remains ambiguous. Germline CDR1 is SEHNR and CDR2 is FQNEAQ (reference sequence). The CDR3 length is 14 residues. The CDR3 sequence is CASSGISSNHPQHF. CDR3 nucleotide sequence: TGTGCCAGCAGCGGTATAAGTAGCAATCATCCCCAGCATTTT.

Of note for this clonotype: With a much larger clone just one base away, this may be a read error. Likely a read error: the CDR3 ends without its conserved phenylalanine or tryptophan. The V call is TRBV10-2, the J call TRBJ1-2; weak D call: TRBD1 (5 bases). Germline CDR1 reads WSHSY; CDR2 reads SAAADI. CDR3 size: 12 residues. CDR3 nucleotide sequence: TGTGCCAGCAGAACAGACAGCTATGGCTACACCTTG. It translates to CASRTDSYGYTL.

The chain has TRBV7-2 and TRBJ1-3; no clear D. The CDR3 loop spans 16 amino acids. Germline lookup yields CDR1 SGHTA and CDR2 FQGNSA. V lost 1 base, J lost 13 bases, and 23 bases lay in between. The CDR3 region is CASSLGTYERYFGIYF. The CDR3 nucleotides are TGTGCCAGCAGCTTAGGTACCTACGAGCGGTACTTCGGGATATATTTT.

This clonotype was seen only once. J is TRBJ1-3 and V is TRBV7-8; tentative D call: TRBD1 (5 bases). With 4 bases removed from V and 0 bases from J, the gap between germline ends came to 13 bases. CDR3 size: 16 residues. Germline V gives CDR1 SGHVS, CDR2 FQNEAQ. The DNA of the CDR3 is TGTGCCAGCAGCTCGAGGGGTATCGACTCTGGAAACACCATATATTTT. Translation gives CASSSRGIDSGNTIYF. The whole variable domain, remainder taken from reference TRBV7-8 and TRBJ1-3, is GAGVSQSPRYKVAKRGQDVALRCDPISGHVSLFWYQQALGQGPEFLTYFQNEAQLDKSGLPSDRFFAERPEGSVSTLKIQRTQQEDSAVYLCASSSRGIDSGNTIYFGEGSWLTVV.

This clonotype was found many times. The chain is built from TRBV7-2 and TRBJ1-2; D remains unclear. The V gene's germline CDR1 is SGHTA and CDR2 FQGNSA. Trimming left V 5 bases short and J 4 bases short, with 11 bases between. CDR3 size: 13 residues. CDR3 sequence (DNA): TGTGCCAGCAGCCCCGAGCAGCTCTATGGCTACACCTTC. Translation gives CASSPEQLYGYTF.

This clonotype was counted at least ten times. This chain joins TRBV6-2 or TRBV6-3 and TRBJ1-2, with D perhaps matching TRBD1 (6 bases). Germline values: CDR1 MNHEY, CDR2 SVGEGT. The CDR3 runs to 12 residues. The germline V and J ends were trimmed by 7 bases and 7 bases, with 13 bases remaining between them. The CDR3 DNA is TGTGCCAGCACCACAGGGTTCACTGGCTACACCTTC. Translated: CASTTGFTGYTF.

The chain combines TRBV2 with TRBJ2-1; no clear D. Germline values: CDR1 SNHLY, CDR2 FYNNEI. The CDR3 length is 14 residues. The V end was cut by 6 bases, the J end by 10 bases, with 19 bases between. The CDR3 DNA reads TGTGCCAGCAGCCTCGGCATGAGCCAGGCGGAGCAGTTCTTC. As protein: CASSLGMSQAEQFF.

The genes are TRBV9 and TRBJ2-5; the match to TRBD2 covers 9 bases. J gave up 4 bases and V 4 bases, and 11 bases lay outside the gene matches. Germline lookup yields CDR1 SGDLS and CDR2 YYNGEE. The CDR3 has 16 residues. The CDR3 sequence: CASSKPSSGVAETQYF. The CDR3 bases are TGTGCCAGCAGCAAACCCTCTAGCGGGGTCGCAGAGACCCAGTACTTC.

There are many counts of this clonotype. The rearrangement joins TRBV20-1 to TRBJ2-1; no firm D call. The CDR3 covers 16 residues. V was cut by 0 bases and J by 0 bases, with 12 bases left in between. Looked up from germline, CDR1 is DFQATT and CDR2 is SNEGSKA (reference sequence). CDR3 amino acids: CSARDPRADSYNEQFF. CDR3 DNA: TGCAGTGCTAGAGATCCTAGGGCAGACTCCTACAATGAGCAGTTCTTC.

This clonotype was observed a single time. The V and J genes are TRBV11-2 and TRBJ2-5; D is uncertain. This CDR3 has 16 amino acids. The V gene lost 5 bases and the J gene lost 1 base, with 17 bases spanning the gap. Germline lookup yields CDR1 SGHAT and CDR2 FQNNGV. For the CDR3, the DNA is TGTGCCAGCAGCCAAGTCATTGGGGTAGGCCAAGAGACCCAGTACTTC. Amino acids: CASSQVIGVGQETQYF.

This chain connects TRBV7-3 to TRBJ2-1, with D hard to call. This CDR3 has 11 residues. Germline CDR1 and CDR2: SGHTA and FQGTGA. The ends were cut back, 2 bases at V and 8 bases at J, with 4 bases in the middle. This chain's CDR3 is CASSLFDEQFF. Here the CDR3 DNA reads TGTGCCAGCAGCTTATTTGATGAGCAGTTCTTC.

This clonotype was counted a single time. V gene TRBV29-1 combines with J gene TRBJ2-1; 8 bases match TRBD1. CDR3 length: 15 amino acids. The ends lost 6 bases at V and 5 bases at J; junction bases unmatched: 12. Germline V gene lookup returns CDR1 SQVTM and CDR2 ANQGSEA. In DNA form, the CDR3 reads TGCAGCGTAGGGACCGACAGGGGCGGAGACAATGAGCAGTTCTTC. Its protein product is CSVGTDRGGDNEQFF.

At least ten counts were recorded for this clonotype. The rearrangement links TRBV5-1 to TRBJ2-1; the D gene is possibly TRBD2 (6 bases). Germline V gene sequence: CDR1 SGHRS, CDR2 YFSETQ. V dropped 4 bases and J dropped 7 bases, with 18 bases sitting between them. This CDR3 spans 15 amino acids. The CDR3 DNA follows: TGCGCCAGCAGCCATGCGCGCGGGGCAGGAAATGAGCAGTTCTTC. Translating it yields CASSHARGAGNEQFF.

The chain combines TRBV6-5 with TRBJ2-7; TRBD1 agrees at 9 bases. Germline V gives CDR1 MNHEY, CDR2 SVGAGI. Trimming at V came to 2 bases and at J to 3 bases, leaving 8 bases not matched to a gene. The CDR3 is 16 residues long. The CDR3 is CASSYTIPGQGYEQYF. The CDR3 DNA reads as TGTGCCAGCAGTTACACAATCCCGGGACAGGGCTACGAGCAGTACTTC.

This clonotype has only a few counts. The junction departs from the called germline gene at one end, perhaps through a read error. This rearrangement joins TRBV7-6 to TRBJ1-2; 10 nucleotides align to TRBD1. The germline V gene has CDR1 SGHVS and CDR2 FNYEAQ. The CDR3 spans 14 residues. CDR3 nucleotides: TGTGCCAGCAGCATGAAGGACAGGGGGGCCACTGAAGCTTTC. It specifies CASSMKDRGATEAF.

The rearrangement links TRBV2 to TRBJ1-2, with 8 bases lining up with TRBD1. The V gene's germline CDR1 is SNHLY and CDR2 FYNNEI. CDR3 length: 14 amino acids. V shed 6 bases, J shed 1 base, and the junction held 4 bases outside the gene matches. CDR3 bases: TGTGCCAGCAGCATGGACAGGGATAACTATGGCTACACCTTC. Amino acid sequence: CASSMDRDNYGYTF. Full variable domain (outside the CDR3, taken from reference TRBV2 and TRBJ1-2): EPEVTQTPSHQVTQMGQEVILRCVPISNHLYFYWYRQILGQKVEFLVSFYNNEISEKSEIFDDQFSVERPDGSNFTLKIRSTKLEDSAMYFCASSMDRDNYGYTFGSGTRLTVV.

The V call is TRBV24-1, the J call TRBJ2-3; 8 bases map to TRBD1. CDR3 length equals 16 residues. Germline CDR1 reads KGHDR; CDR2 reads SFDVKD. V shed 3 bases, J shed 1 base, and the junction held 5 bases outside the gene matches. Here the CDR3 DNA reads TGTGCCACCAGTGATCCGGGACAGGCGGGCACAGATACGCAGTATTTT. This sequence encodes CATSDPGQAGTDTQYF.

A word on this clonotype: This may be a read error, as it is one base from a much larger clone. DNA of the CDR3: TGTGCTAGTGGTTTGGTAGCGAGTCTCAGTGAGCAGTTCTTC. This encodes CASGLVASLSEQFF. V is TRBV12-5 and J is TRBJ2-1; D gene uncertain. V was shortened by 0 bases and J by 9 bases, with 12 bases between the two germline ends. Germline lookup yields CDR1 LGHNT and CDR2 FRNRAP. This CDR3 has 14 amino acids.

Notes on this clonotype: Compared with germline, one end of the junction differs, possibly owing to a read error. This rearrangement joins TRBV7-9 to TRBJ1-1; D possibly corresponds to TRBD1 (5 bases). The germline V gene has CDR1 SEHNR and CDR2 FQNEAQ (reference sequence). The length of the CDR3 is 13 residues. CDR3 sequence reads: CASSYMGGTDALF. The CDR3 nucleotides read TGTGCCAGCAGTTATATGGGGGGGACTGACGCTTTGTTT.

This clonotype is a singleton in its sample. The chain links TRBV15 to TRBJ1-6; D is uncertain. The V gene's germline CDR1 is LNHNV and CDR2 YYDKDF (reference sequence). The germline V and J ends were trimmed by 0 bases and 6 bases, with 12 bases remaining between them. The CDR3 contains 16 residues. The CDR3 region has the DNA TGTGCCACCAGCAGAGATAAGGGTCGTCTTAATTCACCCCTCCACTTT. The encoded protein is CATSRDKGRLNSPLHF.

A word on this clonotype: An end of the junction differs from the germline gene, which may be a read error. The chain uses TRBV7-2 and TRBJ2-3; TRBD2 is a possible D gene (6 bases). Germline loops: CDR1 SGHTA, CDR2 FQGNSA. This CDR3 comprises 18 residues. The chain's CDR3 is CASSSFLVGATSKDTQYF. CDR3 nucleotides: TGTGCCAGCAGCTCCTTCCTCGTTGGTGCAACTAGCAAAGATACGCAGTATTTT.

The chain couples TRBV7-9 to TRBJ2-3; 8 bases match TRBD1. This CDR3 contains 15 residues. Germline assignment: CDR1 SEHNR and CDR2 FQNEAQ (reference sequence). V dropped 4 bases and J dropped 14; count of bases not matched to a gene: 17. This CDR3 reads CASSSTGRGPGTLYF. CDR3 nucleotides: TGTGCCAGCAGCTCCACTGGCAGGGGGCCAGGCACACTGTATTTT.

The rearrangement links TRBV3-1 to TRBJ1-5, with D perhaps TRBD1 (5 bases). The V gene's germline CDR1 is LGHDT and CDR2 YNNKEL (reference sequence). Trimming pared 4 bases from V and 6 bases from J, leaving 16 bases between. There are 15 residues in the CDR3. CDR3 sequence (DNA): TGTGCCAGCAGCCCTAGCCGTAGGGGCGGTCAGCCCCAGCATTTT. Amino acids: CASSPSRRGGQPQHF.